Listed below are T cell receptor beta chains from one sample, sequenced in a study of graft-versus-host responses after intestinal transplantation. Their cognate antigens are unknown. Sequencing was performed with immunoSEQ multiplex PCR; in TCRdb, only in-frame clones are kept and a portion is missing. The sample holds over 100,000 clones, around 92% seen once. The input for sequencing was unstimulated CD8+ T cells sorted from spleen or lymph node cells, taken before transplant. The receptors come from a human donor who was the organ donor for an intestinal transplant. CDR3s include the opening cysteine and the closing phenylalanine or tryptophan. The D gene is left open where the match is weak. Rows give clone size only sometimes, using once, few, many, or a class for an expanded clone.

j_gene | v_gene | d_gene | abundance | CDR3aa | CDR3nt
TRBJ2-1 | TRBV11-2 | TRBD2 | NA | CASSMKAGGDEQFF | TGTGCCAGCAGCATGAAGGCGGGGGGTGATGAGCAGTTCTTC
TRBJ2-7 | TRBV13 | TRBD2 | NA | CASSESTAAGGSYEQYF | TGTGCCAGCAGCGAATCTACCGCGGCGGGAGGATCCTACGAGCAGTACTTC
TRBJ1-5 | TRBV27 | TRBD1 | once | CASSPTGAYQPQHF | TGTGCCAGCAGTCCGACAGGGGCGTATCAGCCCCAGCATTTT
TRBJ2-1 | TRBV13 | NA | NA | CASSDRGGTPYNEQFF | TGTGCCAGCAGCGACCGTGGAGGGACGCCCTACAATGAGCAGTTCTTC
TRBJ2-1 | TRBV29-1 | NA | NA | CSARTLYEQFF | TGCAGCGCCAGGACCCTTTATGAGCAGTTCTTC
TRBJ2-7 | TRBV6-5 | NA | NA | CASSYSIYSEQYF | TGTGCCAGCAGTTACTCGATCTACTCCGAGCAGTACTTC
TRBJ2-4 | TRBV7-9 | NA | NA | CASSLGSENIQYF | TGTGCCAGCAGCTTAGGATCAGAAAACATTCAGTACTTC
TRBJ2-7 | TRBV7-9 | TRBD2 | NA | CASRAPGREDSYEQYF | TGTGCCAGCAGAGCCCCAGGGCGGGAGGACTCCTACGAGCAGTACTTC
TRBJ2-2 | TRBV6-5 | NA | NA | CASSYSSYTGELFF | TGTGCCAGCAGTTACTCCAGTTACACCGGGGAGCTGTTTTTT
TRBJ2-3 | TRBV9 | NA | NA | CASSVVGGSTDTQYF | TGTGCCAGCAGCGTAGTGGGTGGGAGCACAGATACGCAGTATTTT